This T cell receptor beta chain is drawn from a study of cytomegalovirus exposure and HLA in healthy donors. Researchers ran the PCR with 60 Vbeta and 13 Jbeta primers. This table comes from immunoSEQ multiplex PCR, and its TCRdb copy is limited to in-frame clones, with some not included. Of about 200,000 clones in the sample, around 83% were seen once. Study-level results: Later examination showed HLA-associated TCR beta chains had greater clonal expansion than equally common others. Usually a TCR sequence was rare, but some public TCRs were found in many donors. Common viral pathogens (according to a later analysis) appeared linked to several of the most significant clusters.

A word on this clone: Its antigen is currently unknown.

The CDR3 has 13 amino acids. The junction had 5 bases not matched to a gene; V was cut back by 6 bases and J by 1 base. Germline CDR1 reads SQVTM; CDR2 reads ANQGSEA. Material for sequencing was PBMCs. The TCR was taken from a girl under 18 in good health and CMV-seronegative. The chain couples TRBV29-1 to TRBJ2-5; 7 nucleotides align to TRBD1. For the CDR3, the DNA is TGCAGCGTCTGGGCAGGGGGCCAAGAGACCCAGTACTTC. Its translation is CSVWAGGQETQYF.